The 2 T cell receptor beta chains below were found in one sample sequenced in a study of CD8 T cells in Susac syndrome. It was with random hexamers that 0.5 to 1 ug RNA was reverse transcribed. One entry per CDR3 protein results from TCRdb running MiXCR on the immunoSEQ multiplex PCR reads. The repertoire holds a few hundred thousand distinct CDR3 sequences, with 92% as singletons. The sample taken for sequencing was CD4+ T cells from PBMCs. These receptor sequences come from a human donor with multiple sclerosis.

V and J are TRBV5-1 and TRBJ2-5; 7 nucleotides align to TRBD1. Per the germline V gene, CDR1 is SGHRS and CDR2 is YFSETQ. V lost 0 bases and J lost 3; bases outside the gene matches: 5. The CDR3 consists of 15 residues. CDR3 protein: CASSLERGHEETQYF. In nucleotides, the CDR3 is TGCGCCAGCAGCTTGGAGAGGGGGCACGAAGAGACCCAGTACTTC.

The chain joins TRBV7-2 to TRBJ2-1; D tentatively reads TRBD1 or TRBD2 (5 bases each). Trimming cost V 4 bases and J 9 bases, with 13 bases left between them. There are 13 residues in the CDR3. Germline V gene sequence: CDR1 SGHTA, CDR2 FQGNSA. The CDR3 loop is CASSSLGVGEQFF. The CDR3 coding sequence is TGTGCCAGCAGCTCCCTGGGGGTAGGTGAGCAGTTCTTC.